These 24 T cell receptor beta chains originate from one sample sequenced in a study of graft-versus-host responses after intestinal transplantation. The graft tissue was processed, and this released both intraepithelial and lamina propria lymphocytes. The repertoire was sequenced with immunoSEQ multiplex PCR; TCRdb's copy has only in-frame clones and lacks some. The sample lists more than 50,000 clones, about 89% occurring once. The source was ileum tissue, collected roughly 390 days after transplant. The receptors were gathered from a human patient who received an intestinal transplant, so some T cells may come from the graft donor.

The chain uses TRBV28 and TRBJ2-1; a possible D gene is TRBD2 (6 bases). The V end was cut by 3 bases, the J end by 8 bases, with 11 bases between. From germline, CDR1 is MDHEN and CDR2 SYDVKM. The CDR3 consists of 13 residues. CDR3 amino acids: CASSLGLLDEQFF. The CDR3 DNA reads TGTGCCAGCAGTTTGGGACTCCTGGATGAGCAGTTCTTC.

The chain carries TRBV6-5 and TRBJ2-1; D may be TRBD2 (6 bases). This CDR3 contains 15 residues. Germline V gives CDR1 MNHEY, CDR2 SVGAGI. Trimming took 0 bases from V and 8 from J, leaving 14 bases between them. The CDR3 bases are TGTGCCAGCAGTTACTCTAGCGGTTGGGGGGATGAGCAGTTCTTC. Residues: CASSYSSGWGDEQFF.

The chain has TRBV7-2 and TRBJ2-7; D is uncertain. The CDR3 covers 13 residues. Trimming left V 5 bases short and J 3 bases short, with 11 bases between. The V gene's germline CDR1 is SGHTA and CDR2 FQGNSA. The chain's CDR3 is CASSKRLSYEQYF. CDR3 DNA: TGTGCCAGCAGCAAACGACTGAGCTACGAGCAGTACTTC. Based on the CDR3 plus reference TRBV7-2 and TRBJ2-7, the full variable domain is GAGVSQSPSNKVTEKGKDVELRCDPISGHTALYWYRQSLGQGLEFLIYFQGNSAPDKSGLPSDRFSAERTGGSVSTLTIQRTQQEDSAVYLCASSKRLSYEQYFGPGTRLTVT.

CDR3 sequence reads: CASSRAGTGGYEQYF. In DNA, the CDR3 is TGCGCCAGCAGCCGGGCCGGGACAGGGGGTTACGAGCAGTACTTC. J is TRBJ2-5 and V is TRBV4-1; 11 bases are shared with TRBD1. The DNA matches TRBJ2-7 better at its end, which makes the J call doubtful. Germline V CDR1 and CDR2: MGHRA, YSYEKL. The CDR3 is made up of 15 amino acids.

The rearrangement uses TRBV18 and TRBJ2-5; perhaps TRBD2 as D (5 bases). V was shortened by 3 bases and J by 5 bases, with 10 bases between the two germline ends. Looked up from germline, CDR1 is KGHSH and CDR2 is LQKENI. There are 13 residues in the CDR3. CDR3 amino acids: CASSPEGRETQYF. The CDR3 DNA follows: TGTGCCAGCTCACCTGAGGGAAGGGAGACCCAGTACTTC.

V gene TRBV10-2 combines with J gene TRBJ1-1, with 8 bases identical to TRBD1. The CDR3 has 13 residues. The ends lost 8 bases at V and 7 bases at J; junction bases unmatched: 9. Germline V gene data show CDR1 as WSHSY and CDR2 as SAAADI. CDR3 in amino acids: CASSGQAGVEAFF. CDR3 DNA: TGCGCCAGCTCGGGACAGGCCGGCGTTGAAGCTTTCTTT.

This clone was detected only once. This chain connects TRBV6-5 to TRBJ2-5, with unresolved D. The germline gives CDR1 MNHEY, CDR2 SVGAGI. The CDR3 spans 15 residues. The ends were cut back, 0 bases at V and 1 base at J, with 9 bases in the middle. CDR3 region: CASSYSGGAQETQYF. CDR3 bases: TGTGCCAGCAGTTACTCGGGCGGAGCCCAAGAGACCCAGTACTTC.

V is TRBV12-5 and J is TRBJ1-2; no definite D call. Germline CDR1 and CDR2: LGHNT and FRNRAP. Trimming removed 0 bases at V and 3 bases at J, with 8 bases between. The CDR3 covers 14 residues. The CDR3 DNA is TGTGCTAGTGGTTTGGTAGCCGGGGACTATGGCTACACCTTC. This codes for CASGLVAGDYGYTF. The complete variable domain, with remaining parts taken from reference TRBV12-5 and TRBJ1-2, reads DARVTQTPRHKVTEMGQEVTMRCQPILGHNTVFWYRQTMMQGLELLAYFRNRAPLDDSGMPKDRFSAEMPDATLATLKIQPSEPRDSAVYFCASGLVAGDYGYTFGSGTRLTVV.

The chain joins TRBV7-9 to TRBJ1-1; no clear D gene. The CDR3 totals 16 residues. CDR1 SEHNR and CDR2 FQNEAQ come from the germline V gene (reference sequence). V lost 6 bases, J lost 0 bases, and 17 bases lay in between. The CDR3 loop is CASRTVTSSMNTEAFF. In DNA form, the CDR3 reads TGTGCCAGCAGGACCGTGACAAGTAGCATGAACACTGAAGCTTTCTTT.

The rearrangement links TRBV18 to TRBJ2-5, with D possibly TRBD2 on 6 matching bases. Trimming stripped 3 bases from V and 1 base from J, with 21 bases between. The CDR3 loop spans 18 amino acids. CDR1 KGHSH and CDR2 LQKENI come from the germline V gene. The CDR3 DNA follows: TGTGCCAGCTCACCGCGTCCGTTTCTACTAGCACCCCAAGAGACCCAGTACTTC. As protein: CASSPRPFLLAPQETQYF. The full variable domain, rest sourced from reference TRBV18 and TRBJ2-5, is NAGVMQNPRHLVRRRGQEARLRCSPMKGHSHVYWYRQLPEEGLKFMVYLQKENIIDESGMPKERFSAEFPKEGPSILRIQQVVRGDSAAYFCASSPRPFLLAPQETQYFGPGTRLLVL.

The chain joins TRBV11-2 to TRBJ2-1, with D perhaps TRBD1 or TRBD2 (7 bases each). Germline values: CDR1 SGHAT, CDR2 FQNNGV. V dropped 2 bases and J dropped 0 bases, with 14 bases sitting between them. This CDR3 is built from 17 residues. The CDR3 DNA is TGTGCCAGCAGCTTACGGGCCAGGGGGGGCTCCTACAATGAGCAGTTCTTC. Its translation: CASSLRARGGSYNEQFF.

The genes are TRBV6-1 and TRBJ2-3; TRBD1 or TRBD2 may be the D gene (5 bases each). With 6 bases removed from V and 0 bases from J, the gap between germline ends came to 7 bases. The germline gives CDR1 MNHNS, CDR2 SASEGT. This CDR3 contains 13 residues. CDR3 in amino acids: CASSRESTDTQYF. In nucleotides, the CDR3 is TGTGCCAGCAGCAGGGAGAGCACAGATACGCAGTATTTT.

The rearrangement links TRBV6-5 to TRBJ2-7, with unresolved D. Trimming left V 5 bases short and J 6 bases short, with 11 bases between. Germline V gene lookup returns CDR1 MNHEY and CDR2 SVGAGI. The CDR3 totals 12 residues. The CDR3 protein is CASSPTQSEQYF. In DNA, the CDR3 is TGTGCCAGCAGTCCCACACAGAGCGAGCAGTACTTC.

The chain couples TRBV6-5 to TRBJ2-1, with no clear D. The CDR3 sequence is 14 residues long. Germline CDR1 is MNHEY and CDR2 is SVGAGI. The germline V and J ends were trimmed by 0 bases and 6 bases, with 9 bases remaining between them. CDR3 DNA sequence: TGTGCCAGCAGTTACTCGCTCCGAGGCAATGAGCAGTTCTTC. This codes for CASSYSLRGNEQFF.

The rearrangement joins TRBV28 to TRBJ2-5, with 8 bases identical to TRBD2. This CDR3 region has 15 residues. Unmatched junction bases numbered 14, after V lost 10 bases and J lost 4 bases. Per germline, CDR1 MDHEN and CDR2 SYDVKM. The CDR3 coding sequence is TGTGCCATCCGCCAGGAGCGGGAGCGAGGAGAGACCCAGTACTTC. Residues: CAIRQERERGETQYF. Using reference TRBV28 and TRBJ2-5 for the parts outside the CDR3, the full variable domain is DVKVTQSSRYLVKRTGEKVFLECVQDMDHENMFWYRQDPGLGLRLIYFSYDVKMKEKGDIPEGYSVSREKKERFSLILESASTNQTSMYLCAIRQERERGETQYFGPGTRLLVL.

The chain's CDR3 is CASSIRRRERGHYGYTF. The CDR3 nucleotides are TGTGCCAGTAGTATTCGGCGCCGCGAACGGGGTCACTATGGCTACACCTTC. The chain links TRBV19 to TRBJ1-2, with D unclear. The CDR3 extends over 17 amino acids. From germline, CDR1 is LNHDA and CDR2 SQIVND (reference sequence). V dropped 3 bases and J dropped 3 bases, with 20 bases sitting between them.

This chain uses TRBV28 with TRBJ2-5; no definite D call. The CDR3 is 11 amino acids. Trimming cost V 4 bases and J 5 bases, with 5 bases left between them. Germline V gives CDR1 MDHEN, CDR2 SYDVKM. CDR3 amino acids: CASSWKETQYF. The CDR3 DNA reads as TGTGCCAGCAGTTGGAAGGAGACCCAGTACTTC.

The chain couples TRBV5-5 to TRBJ1-2, with D unclear. CDR3 length: 13 residues. V lost 4 bases, J lost 8 bases, and 15 bases lay in between. In germline, CDR1 is SGHKS, CDR2 YYEKEE (reference sequence). The CDR3 nucleotides are TGTGCCAGCAGCCTCGGGAATACGGGAGGCTACACCTTC. It translates to CASSLGNTGGYTF.

This chain uses TRBV5-1 with TRBJ1-1; perhaps TRBD1 as D (6 bases). The length of the CDR3 is 14 residues. The germline gives CDR1 SGHRS, CDR2 YFSETQ. The V end lost 0 bases, the J end lost 7 bases, and 13 bases lay between the germline ends. DNA of the CDR3: TGCGCCAGCAGCTTGGTTGACAGGCCGGATGAAGCTTTCTTT. It translates to CASSLVDRPDEAFF.

This rearrangement joins TRBV30 to TRBJ1-5; D remains ambiguous. The CDR3 length is 14 residues. V lost 0 bases and J 9 bases, leaving 15 bases between the germline ends. Germline values: CDR1 GTSNPN, CDR2 SVGIG (reference sequence). The CDR3 spells CAWSVGSGHWPQHF. The DNA of the CDR3 is TGTGCCTGGAGTGTAGGGTCAGGTCATTGGCCCCAGCATTTT.

The table lists this clone with a count of one. The rearrangement uses TRBV27 and TRBJ2-7, with 8 bases aligning to TRBD1. This CDR3 spans 15 amino acids. Germline values: CDR1 MNHEY, CDR2 SMNVEV (reference sequence). V shed 6 bases and J 5 bases; nucleotides not matched to a gene: 12. The CDR3: CASSPPDRAVHEQYF. The CDR3 DNA follows: TGTGCCAGCAGCCCTCCGGACAGGGCGGTCCACGAGCAGTACTTC.

The chain recombines TRBV4-2 with TRBJ2-3; D ambiguous. Germline values: CDR1 LGHNA, CDR2 YNFKEQ. CDR3 length: 14 residues. Trimming left V 4 bases short and J 2 bases short, with 10 bases between. CDR3 amino acids: CASSLRDDTDTQYF. Written as DNA, the CDR3 is TGTGCCAGCAGCCTTAGAGACGACACAGATACGCAGTATTTT.

This CDR3 is CASSVVGGLGDEQYF. DNA of the CDR3: TGTGCCAGCAGCGTAGTGGGGGGACTCGGGGACGAGCAGTACTTC. The chain employs TRBV9 and TRBJ2-7, with D possibly being TRBD2 (6 bases). The ends were cut back, 0 bases at V and 5 bases at J, with 15 bases in the middle. The CDR3 sequence is 15 residues long. CDR1 and CDR2 from the germline V gene are SGDLS and YYNGEE.

The chain recombines TRBV6-5 with TRBJ2-1; TRBD2 agrees at 13 bases. The CDR3 is 16 residues long. Germline V gene sequence: CDR1 MNHEY, CDR2 SVGAGI. V shed 4 bases and J 8 bases; nucleotides not matched to a gene: 8. CDR3 sequence: CASSFLTSGRIYEQFF. The CDR3 DNA reads as TGTGCCAGCAGTTTCCTGACTAGCGGGAGGATCTATGAGCAGTTCTTC.